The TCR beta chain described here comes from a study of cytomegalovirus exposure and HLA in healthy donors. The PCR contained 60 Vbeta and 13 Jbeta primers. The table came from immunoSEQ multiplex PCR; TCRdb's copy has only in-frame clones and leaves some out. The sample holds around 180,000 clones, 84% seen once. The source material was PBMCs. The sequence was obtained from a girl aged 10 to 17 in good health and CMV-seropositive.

CDR3 DNA sequence: TGTGCCAGTAGTATACAGGCGTGGGACAGGGGGCTTGAAGCTTTCTTT. This gives the protein CASSIQAWDRGLEAFF. The V gene is TRBV19, the J gene TRBJ1-1; 12 nucleotides match TRBD1. After removal of 2 bases from V and 7 bases from J, the junction contained 8 bases not matched to a gene. The CDR3 is 16 amino acids. Germline CDR1 and CDR2: LNHDA and SQIVND (reference sequence).